A selection of T cell receptor beta chains follows, all from one sample in a study of vaccination and CD4 T cells after COVID-19. What these receptors recognize is not known. Using its own MiXCR run on the PCR reads, TCRdb lists one record per CDR3 protein. The table shows over 20,000 distinct CDR3 sequences, with less than 50% occurring only once. The sample taken for sequencing was CD4+ T cells from blood, cultured in vitro. The receptors were gathered from a human donor who had recovered from COVID-19. The CDR3 runs from the conserved cysteine through the conserved F or W. D genes are given only for firm matches. Not all rows give a size; the values are once, few, many and, for expanded clones, a class.

d_call | j_call | clone_size | v_call | cdr3_aa | cdr3_nt
NA | TRBJ1-5 | NA | TRBV19 | CASSPRQGNQPQHF | TGTGCCAGTAGTCCCCGACAGGGCAATCAGCCCCAGCATTTT
NA | TRBJ1-1 | few | TRBV6-1 | CASSVLPGNTEAFF | TGTGCCAGCAGTGTCCTACCGGGAAACACTGAAGCTTTCTTT
TRBD1 | TRBJ2-2 | NA | TRBV7-2 | CASSLVGTGGYTGELFF | TGTGCCAGCAGTCTCGTCGGGACAGGGGGCTACACCGGGGAGCTGTTTTTT
TRBD1 | TRBJ2-2 | NA | TRBV2 | CASSKQGFGELFF | TGTGCCAGCAGCAAACAGGGGTTCGGGGAGCTGTTTTTT
NA | TRBJ1-2 | few | TRBV20-1 | CSAPFGAGFDGYTF | TGCAGTGCTCCCTTCGGGGCAGGGTTCGATGGCTACACCTTC
NA | TRBJ1-1 | NA | TRBV27 | CASSPPAGATEAFF | TGTGCCAGCAGTCCCCCAGCAGGGGCCACTGAAGCTTTCTTT
NA | TRBJ1-1 | NA | TRBV6-1 | CASRAGPHTEAFF | TGTGCCAGCAGGGCAGGGCCTCACACTGAAGCTTTCTTT
TRBD2 | TRBJ2-7 | NA | TRBV12-3/TRBV12-4 | CASSPTGGLAGSSYEQYF | TGTGCCAGCAGTCCCACAGGTGGACTAGCGGGAAGCTCCTACGAGCAGTACTTC
NA | TRBJ2-3 | few | TRBV28 | CASNSGGTDTQYF | TGTGCCAGCAACTCGGGGGGCACAGATACGCAGTATTTT
NA | TRBJ1-2 | NA | TRBV12-3/TRBV12-4 | CASSHGPLVNYGYTF | TGTGCCAGCAGTCATGGGCCCCTTGTTAACTATGGCTACACCTTC
NA | TRBJ2-1 | few | TRBV6-2/TRBV6-3 | CASGAVSYNEQFF | TGTGCCAGCGGGGCGGTATCCTACAATGAGCAGTTCTTC
NA | TRBJ1-4 | NA | TRBV5-4 | CASSSEDPTRGLFF | TGTGCCAGCAGCTCCGAGGACCCTACCCGGGGACTGTTTTTT
TRBD1 | TRBJ2-5 | few | TRBV20-1 | CSARGGQGVTQYF | TGCAGTGCTAGAGGTGGACAGGGAGTGACCCAGTACTTC
NA | TRBJ1-2 | few | TRBV20-1 | CSARDLGRDPLGGYTF | TGCAGTGCTAGAGATCTGGGTAGAGATCCCCTAGGGGGCTACACCTTC
TRBD1 | TRBJ1-6 | few | TRBV5-1 | CASSLGGTENSPLHF | TGCGCCAGCAGCTTGGGGGGGACAGAGAATTCACCCCTCCACTTT
TRBD1 | TRBJ2-6 | few | TRBV28 | CASSSGQGQFGANVLTF | TGTGCCAGCAGTTCAGGACAGGGGCAATTTGGGGCCAACGTCCTGACTTTC
NA | TRBJ1-2 | few | TRBV2 | CASSEGEFNYGYTF | TGTGCCAGCAGTGAGGGGGAGTTTAACTATGGCTACACCTTC
NA | TRBJ2-5 | NA | TRBV6-2/TRBV6-3 | CASSPRLGGETQYF | TGTGCCAGCTCCCCAAGGCTAGGTGGGGAGACCCAGTACTTC
TRBD1 | TRBJ1-2 | NA | TRBV28 | CASSSQGEVYGYTF | TGTGCCAGCAGTTCCCAGGGGGAGGTCTATGGCTACACCTTC
NA | TRBJ2-2 | NA | TRBV4-1 | CASSQDPRPTGELFF | TGCGCCAGCAGCCAAGACCCCCGCCCCACCGGGGAGCTGTTTTTT
NA | TRBJ1-2 | few | TRBV5-4 | CASSLAGVEGYTF | TGTGCCAGCAGCTTGGCAGGTGTGGAAGGCTACACCTTC
TRBD1 | TRBJ1-6 | few | TRBV5-1 | CASTLDRGQSPLHF | TGCGCCAGCACCCTGGATAGGGGGCAGTCACCCCTCCACTTT
NA | TRBJ2-5 | NA | TRBV24-1 | CATSDGLGPRGETQYF | TGTGCCACCAGTGATGGACTGGGCCCGCGAGGAGAGACCCAGTACTTC
NA | TRBJ1-2 | NA | TRBV27 | CARPQRGNYGYTF | TGTGCCAGGCCTCAACGGGGGAACTATGGCTACACCTTC
NA | TRBJ1-1 | NA | TRBV19 | CASSILTAGATEAFF | TGTGCCAGTAGTATCCTTACCGCTGGAGCCACTGAAGCTTTCTTT
NA | TRBJ2-3 | NA | TRBV2 | CASQREVLTDTQYF | TGTGCCAGCCAGAGGGAGGTGCTCACAGATACGCAGTATTTT
NA | TRBJ1-3 | NA | TRBV5-8 | CASSLGSSGNTIYF | TGTGCCAGCAGCTTGGGGAGCTCTGGAAACACCATATATTTT
TRBD1 | TRBJ1-1 | few | TRBV6-5 | CASSYSQGVGTEAFF | TGTGCCAGCAGTTACTCCCAGGGGGTGGGCACTGAAGCTTTCTTT
NA | TRBJ1-5 | NA | TRBV6-1 | CASSEQRNQPQHF | TGTGCCAGCAGTGAACAACGCAATCAGCCCCAGCATTTT
TRBD2 | TRBJ2-2 | NA | TRBV20-1 | CSARGGMNTGELFF | TGCAGTGCCCGCGGGGGGATGAACACCGGGGAGCTGTTTTTT
NA | TRBJ1-2 | few | TRBV28 | CASSLRLRGNYGYTF | TGTGCCAGCAGTTTGAGACTAAGGGGTAACTATGGCTACACCTTC
NA | TRBJ1-1 | NA | TRBV6-1 | CASSEYKDFKAFF | TGTGCCAGCAGTGAGTATAAGGATTTTAAAGCTTTCTTT
NA | TRBJ2-3 | NA | TRBV12-3/TRBV12-4 | CASSLPFTDTQYF | TGTGCCAGCAGTTTACCTTTCACAGATACGCAGTATTTT
NA | TRBJ2-2 | NA | TRBV10-1 | CASSRTAGELFF | TGCGCCAGCAGTAGGACCGCCGGGGAGCTGTTTTTT
TRBD2 | TRBJ2-3 | NA | TRBV20-1 | CSARDGGEGTDTQYF | TGCAGTGCTAGAGATGGGGGGGAGGGTACAGATACGCAGTATTTT
NA | TRBJ1-2 | NA | TRBV12-3/TRBV12-4 | CASSLGGNGYTF | TGTGCCAGCAGTTTAGGTGGGAATGGCTACACCTTC
NA | TRBJ2-5 | NA | TRBV28 | CASRRTSRATQYF | TGTGCCAGCAGGCGTACTAGCAGGGCGACCCAGTACTTC
NA | TRBJ1-6 | NA | TRBV12-3/TRBV12-4 | CASSKSEVNNSPLHF | TGTGCCAGCTCCAAGTCAGAAGTCAATAATTCACCCCTCCACTTT
NA | TRBJ1-1 | few | TRBV24-1 | CATSDLGLEGTEAFF | TGTGCCACCAGTGATTTGGGCCTGGAGGGCACTGAAGCTTTCTTT
NA | TRBJ1-1 | NA | TRBV7-2 | CASSPDLMNTEAFF | TGTGCCAGCAGCCCGGACCTAATGAACACTGAAGCTTTCTTT